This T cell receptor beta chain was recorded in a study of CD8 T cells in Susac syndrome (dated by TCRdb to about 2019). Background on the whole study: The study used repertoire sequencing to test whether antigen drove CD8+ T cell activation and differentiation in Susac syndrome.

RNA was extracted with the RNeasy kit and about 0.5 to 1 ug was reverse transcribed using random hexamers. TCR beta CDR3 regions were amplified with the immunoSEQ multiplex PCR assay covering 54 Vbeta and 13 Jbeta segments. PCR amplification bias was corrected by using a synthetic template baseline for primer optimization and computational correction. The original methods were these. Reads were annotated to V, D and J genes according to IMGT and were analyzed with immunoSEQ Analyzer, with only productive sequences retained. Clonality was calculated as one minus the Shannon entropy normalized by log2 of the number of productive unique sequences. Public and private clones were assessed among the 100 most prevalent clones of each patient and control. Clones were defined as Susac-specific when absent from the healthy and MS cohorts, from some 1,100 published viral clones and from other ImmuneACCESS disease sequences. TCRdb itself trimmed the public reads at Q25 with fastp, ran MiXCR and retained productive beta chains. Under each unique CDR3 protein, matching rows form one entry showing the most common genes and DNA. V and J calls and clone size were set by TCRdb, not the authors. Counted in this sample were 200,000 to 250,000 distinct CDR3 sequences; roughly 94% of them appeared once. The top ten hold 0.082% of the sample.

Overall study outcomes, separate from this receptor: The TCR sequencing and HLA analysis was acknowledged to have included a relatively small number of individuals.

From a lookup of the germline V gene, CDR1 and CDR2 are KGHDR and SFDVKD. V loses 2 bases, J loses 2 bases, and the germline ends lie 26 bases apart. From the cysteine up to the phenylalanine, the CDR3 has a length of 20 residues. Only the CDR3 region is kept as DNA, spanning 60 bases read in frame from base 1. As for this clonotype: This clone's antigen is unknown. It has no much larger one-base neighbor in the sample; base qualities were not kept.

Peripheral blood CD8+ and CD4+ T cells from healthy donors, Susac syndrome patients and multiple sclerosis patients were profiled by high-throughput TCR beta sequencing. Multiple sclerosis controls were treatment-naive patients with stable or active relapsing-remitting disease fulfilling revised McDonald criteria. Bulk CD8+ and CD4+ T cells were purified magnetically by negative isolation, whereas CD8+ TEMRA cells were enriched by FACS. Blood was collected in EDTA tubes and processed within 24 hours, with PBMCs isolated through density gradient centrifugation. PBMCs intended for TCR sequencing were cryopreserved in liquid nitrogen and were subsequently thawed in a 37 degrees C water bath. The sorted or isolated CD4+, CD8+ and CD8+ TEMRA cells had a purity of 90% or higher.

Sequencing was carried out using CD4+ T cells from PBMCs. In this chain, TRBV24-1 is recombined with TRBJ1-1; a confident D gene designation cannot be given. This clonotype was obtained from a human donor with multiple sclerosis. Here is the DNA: TGTGCCACCAGTGATTCCCGCCCACCGGGAGGAATGTGGCCTAACACTGAAGCTTTCTTT. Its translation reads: CATSDSRPPGGMWPNTEAFF.